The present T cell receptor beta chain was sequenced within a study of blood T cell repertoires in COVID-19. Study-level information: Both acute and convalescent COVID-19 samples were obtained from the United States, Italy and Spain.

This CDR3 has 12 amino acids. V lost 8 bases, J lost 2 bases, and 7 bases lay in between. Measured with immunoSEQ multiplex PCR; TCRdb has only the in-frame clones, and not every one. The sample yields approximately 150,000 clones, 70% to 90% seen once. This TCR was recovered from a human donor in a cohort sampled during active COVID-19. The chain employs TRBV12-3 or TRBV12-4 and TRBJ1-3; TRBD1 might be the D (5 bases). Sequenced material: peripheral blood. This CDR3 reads CASEGAGNTIYF. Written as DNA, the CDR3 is TGTGCCAGCGAAGGGGCTGGAAACACCATATATTTT.